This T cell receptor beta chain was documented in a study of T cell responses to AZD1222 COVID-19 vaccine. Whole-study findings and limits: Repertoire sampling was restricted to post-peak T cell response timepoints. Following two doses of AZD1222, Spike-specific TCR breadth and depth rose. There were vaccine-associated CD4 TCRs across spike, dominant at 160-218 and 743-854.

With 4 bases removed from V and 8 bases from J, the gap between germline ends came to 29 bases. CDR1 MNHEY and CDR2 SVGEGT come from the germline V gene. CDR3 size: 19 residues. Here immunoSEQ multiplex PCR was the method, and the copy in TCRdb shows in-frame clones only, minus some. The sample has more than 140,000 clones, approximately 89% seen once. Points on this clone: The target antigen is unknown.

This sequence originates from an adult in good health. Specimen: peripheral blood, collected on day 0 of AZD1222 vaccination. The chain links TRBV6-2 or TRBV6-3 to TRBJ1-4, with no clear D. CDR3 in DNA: TGTGCCAGCAGTTCTCGATTGACCCTTTTACTTTCTCAAGAGGAAAAACTGTTTTTT. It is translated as CASSSRLTLLLSQEEKLFF.